This T cell receptor (beta chain) was observed in a study of cytomegalovirus exposure and HLA in healthy donors. 13 Jbeta primers and 60 Vbeta primers were used for the PCR. Sequencing used immunoSEQ multiplex PCR; TCRdb keeps in-frame clones, though not all of them. The sample gives approximately 100,000 clones, 70% of which show up once; about 11% is in the top ten. The CDR3 is made up of 12 amino acids. Germline V gene lookup returns CDR1 SGHVS and CDR2 FNYEAQ. Trimming left V 6 bases short and J 4 bases short, with 8 bases between. The sequence came from a man aged 40-55 years in good health and CMV-seropositive. The source material was PBMCs. J is TRBJ2-3 and V is TRBV7-6; TRBD1 might be the D (5 bases). The CDR3 spells CASSSGSDTQYF. CDR3 DNA sequence: TGTGCCAGCAGTTCAGGGTCAGATACGCAGTATTTT. The full variable domain, in which reference TRBV7-6 and TRBJ2-3 provide the parts outside the CDR3, is GAGVSQSPRYKVTKRGQDVALRCDPISGHVSLYWYRQALGQGPEFLTYFNYEAQQDKSGLPNDRFSAERPEGSISTLTIQRTEQRDSAMYRCASSSGSDTQYFGPGTRLTVL.